A selection of T cell receptor beta chains follows, all from one sample in a study of patients and donors after allogeneic stem cell transplantation. A single record per CDR3 protein comes from TCRdb applying MiXCR to the RT-PCR reads. Among 57,000 or so distinct CDR3 sequences listed, 13% were seen once. Sequencing was done on a sample of blood, either unsorted or a sorted T cell fraction (not recorded which). These receptors were collected from a human donor who was either an allogeneic HSCT recipient or a stem cell or donor lymphocyte infusion donor (not recorded which). It is not recorded whose cells these are; they may come from a transplant donor. Each CDR3 is given with its conserved first and last residue. A D gene is named only where the DNA matches it firmly. Expanded clones get a size class; other rows say once, few or many, or leave the size out.

j_call clone_size d_call v_call cdr3_nt cdr3_aa
TRBJ1-3 many NA TRBV12-3/TRBV12-4 TGTGCCAGCAGTTACGCCCGCTCTGGAAACACCATATATTTT CASSYARSGNTIYF
TRBJ2-1 NA NA TRBV6-6 TGTGCCAGCAGTACCCACAGGGAGGAGCAGTTCTTC CASSTHREEQFF
TRBJ2-7 NA TRBD2 TRBV27 TGTGCCAGCACGCCTAGCGGGAGCTACGAGCAGTACTTC CASTPSGSYEQYF
TRBJ2-1 few NA TRBV24-1 TGTGCCACCAGTGGCCCCTTTCCCTACAATGAGCAGTTCTTC CATSGPFPYNEQFF
TRBJ1-2 many TRBD1 TRBV25-1 TGTGCCAGCAGTGGATCTCGGACAGGAACTAACTATGGCTACACCTTC CASSGSRTGTNYGYTF
TRBJ2-5 NA TRBD1 TRBV5-1 TGCGCCAGCAGCCTAAGGACAGGGGGCCAAGAGACCCAGTACTTC CASSLRTGGQETQYF
TRBJ1-4 many TRBD1 TRBV3-1 TGTGCCAGCAGCCCGACAGGGGCCGTCGATGAAAAACTGTTTTTT CASSPTGAVDEKLFF
TRBJ2-5 NA NA TRBV29-1 TGCAGCTCTCGGATGGATCCGGGGGAGACCCAGTACTTC CSSRMDPGETQYF
TRBJ2-1 few TRBD2 TRBV7-2 TGTGCCAGCAGCTTCCCCGCAGGCGGTGGCGGGAGAAGGGATGAGCAGTTCTTC CASSFPAGGGGRRDEQFF
TRBJ2-3 NA TRBD1 TRBV5-6 TGTGCCAGCAGCTTCGGACAGGGAGCGACAGATACGCAGTATTTT CASSFGQGATDTQYF
TRBJ2-5 NA TRBD2 TRBV12-3/TRBV12-4 TGTGCCAGCAGTTTAAGGGGCGGGAGCTTAAGAATGGTAGAGACCCAGTACTTC CASSLRGGSLRMVETQYF
TRBJ2-3 few TRBD2 TRBV6-5 TGTGCCAGCAGTTACGCGACTAGCGCCCTTTCAACAGATACGCAGTATTTT CASSYATSALSTDTQYF
TRBJ2-7 NA NA TRBV12-3/TRBV12-4 TGTGCCAGCAGTTCTGTTCAGGCCTACGAGCAGTACTTC CASSSVQAYEQYF
TRBJ2-7 NA NA TRBV10-3 TGTGCCATCAGTGAGGATGAAGGGATCCCCTACGAGCAGTACTTC CAISEDEGIPYEQYF
TRBJ1-5 NA TRBD1 TRBV6-5 TGTGCCAGCAGTTACGACAGGGGGCGAGGGCCCCAGCATTTT CASSYDRGRGPQHF
TRBJ2-6 NA NA TRBV19 TGTGCCAGTACCCCCTGGGGACCGAGCTCTGGGGCCAACGTCCTGACTTTC CASTPWGPSSGANVLTF
TRBJ2-1 NA TRBD2 TRBV24-1 TGTGCCACCAGTGGGGTAAGGCTAGCGGGAGTGCAGTTCTTC CATSGVRLAGVQFF
TRBJ1-6 NA TRBD1 TRBV27 TGTGCCAGCAGTTTGGGGACAGGGAGGTCACCCCTCCACTTT CASSLGTGRSPLHF
TRBJ1-1 many NA TRBV7-9 TGTGCCACCCCGAGTGAGGGGATGACTGAAGCTTTCTTT CATPSEGMTEAFF
TRBJ1-4 many NA TRBV7-9 TGTGCCAGCAGCGTCCCCCGGGACGAAATTACAACTAATGAAAAACTGTTTTTT CASSVPRDEITTNEKLFF
TRBJ2-6 NA NA TRBV27 TGTGCCAGCAGTTTAGCCCCCCCGAGTGCTGGGGCCAACGTCCTGACTTTC CASSLAPPSAGANVLTF
TRBJ1-1 NA TRBD1 TRBV18 TGTGCCAGCTCACCAAGTCCGGACAGGGCTGAAGCTTTCTTT CASSPSPDRAEAFF
TRBJ2-7 few TRBD2 TRBV9 TGTGCCAGCAGCGTAGGTGCAGCGGGAGGCGGAGAGCAGTACTTC CASSVGAAGGGEQYF
TRBJ2-7 few TRBD1 TRBV5-1 TGCGCCAGCAGCACAGGGACAGCGTCGTGGTACTTC CASSTGTASWYF
TRBJ1-2 medium-sized TRBD1 TRBV19 TGTGCCAGTAAGAAGCCCCGGGACAGGGTAACGACTAACTATGGCTACACCTTC CASKKPRDRVTTNYGYTF
TRBJ1-5 many NA TRBV29-1 TGCAGCGTGGGGAGCCGTCCGTACCAGCCCCAGCATTTT CSVGSRPYQPQHF
TRBJ2-7 NA TRBD1 TRBV6-6 TGTGCCAGCAGTTACTCAACCGGGACAGGGCTATACGAGCAGTACTTC CASSYSTGTGLYEQYF
TRBJ2-2 few NA TRBV7-2 TGTGCCAGCAGCTTAGGTTTTTGGGGGCAAGCCGGGGAGCTGTTTTTT CASSLGFWGQAGELFF
TRBJ2-1 few TRBD2 TRBV7-6 TGTGCCAGCAGCTTACCCGGGACTAGCGGGGGGAGCTCCTACAATGAGCAGTTCTTC CASSLPGTSGGSSYNEQFF
TRBJ1-2 NA NA TRBV7-2 TGTGCCAGCAGCTTAAGAATGGGTGGGCCGAATACCCCCTATGGCTACACCTTC CASSLRMGGPNTPYGYTF
TRBJ2-3 NA NA TRBV11-2 TGTGCCAGCAGCTTAAGGGGCTCGCCAGATACGCAGTATTTT CASSLRGSPDTQYF
TRBJ2-1 NA NA TRBV5-6 TGTGCCAGCAGCTTTTTGGTCGGGACCCCCGCCCGATACAATGAGCAGTTCTTC CASSFLVGTPARYNEQFF
TRBJ2-3 few NA TRBV10-3 TGTGCCATCACCGGACAGCGGACAGATACGCAGTATTTT CAITGQRTDTQYF
TRBJ2-5 NA TRBD2 TRBV5-6 TGTGCCAGCAGCATCCCGGGACTAGCAGGGGCCCAGTACTTC CASSIPGLAGAQYF
TRBJ2-7 many NA TRBV6-5 TGTGCCAGCAGTACCCAGGGGCTCGGGCAGTACTTC CASSTQGLGQYF
TRBJ1-6 NA NA TRBV11-3 TGTGCCAGCAGCTTATTTCAAGGGAATACAGTTCTCCACTTT CASSLFQGNTVLHF
TRBJ2-5 NA TRBD2 TRBV7-9 TGTGCCAGCAGCGTGAGAAGACTAGCGGGGACTCAAGAGACCCAGTACTTC CASSVRRLAGTQETQYF
TRBJ2-5 NA NA TRBV10-1 TGCGCCAGCAGTGAGTCTGGAGGGGTGGAGACCCAGTACTTC CASSESGGVETQYF
TRBJ2-2 few TRBD1 TRBV12-3/TRBV12-4 TGTGCCAGCAGTCCCCAGACAGGGGGCGCTTCGGGGGAGCTGTTTTTT CASSPQTGGASGELFF
TRBJ2-5 few NA TRBV12-3/TRBV12-4 TGTGCCAGCAGTTTAAGTTCGCGGGGTCTAGCCATTCGGGAGACCCAGTACTTC CASSLSSRGLAIRETQYF
TRBJ2-1 many NA TRBV10-3 TGTGCCATCGGGGAGCCCGACAATGAGCAGTTCTTC CAIGEPDNEQFF